These 2 T cell receptor beta chains originate from one sample sequenced in a study of blood T cell repertoires in COVID-19. Produced via immunoSEQ multiplex PCR; TCRdb's table is partial and in-frame only. The sample consists of 270,000 or so clones, under 90% of them appearing once. The sequenced sample was peripheral blood. The source is a woman younger than 45 with COVID-19, enrolled during active disease.

The chain employs TRBV21-1 and TRBJ1-2; the tabulated D call, TRBD1, remains unverified against the DNA. TRBV21-1 is classified as a pseudogene. The CDR3 sequence is 17 residues long. The CDR3 region is CASSKAPPQGPNYGYTF. The DNA of the CDR3 is TGTGCCAGCAGCAAAGCGCCACCGCAGGGTCCCAACTATGGCTACACCTTC.

The chain links TRBV9 to TRBJ1-6; tentative D call: TRBD1 (6 bases). Trimming removed 0 bases from V and 9 bases from J, with 10 bases in between. The CDR3 loop spans 14 amino acids. CDR1 and CDR2 (germline): SGDLS, YYNGEE. CDR3 protein: CASSVAQGSSPLHF. In DNA form, the CDR3 reads TGTGCCAGCAGCGTAGCCCAGGGGAGTTCACCCCTCCACTTT. Based on the CDR3 plus reference TRBV9 and TRBJ1-6, the full variable domain is DSGVTQTPKHLITATGQRVTLRCSPRSGDLSVYWYQQSLDQGLQFLIQYYNGEERAKGNILERFSAQQFPDLHSELNLSSLELGDSALYFCASSVAQGSSPLHFGNGTRLTVT.